This T cell receptor beta chain appears in the sequencing data of a study of CXCR3-negative and CXCR3-positive naive CD8 T cells. Broader study findings: For naive cells, CXCR3-negative and CXCR3-positive subsets had similar TRBV-TRBJ usage; for memory cells, usage differed. Partly lower CXCR3 expression followed cryopreservation, and most assays relied on fresh PBMCs. CXCR3-positive naive cells had more hydrophobic TRB CDR3s than CXCR3-negative naive cells.

Carrying UMI labels, the TRB cDNA libraries were prepared through 5' RACE. After re-calling the 5' RACE reads, TCRdb lists one entry per CDR3 protein, DNA absent. The table counts over 70,000 distinct CDR3 sequences; under 0.95% lies in the top ten. Germline V lookup: CDR1 PRHDT, CDR2 FYEKMQ (reference sequence). CDR3 length: 14 residues. By phenotype, naive CD8+ T cells were CD45RO-CCR7+CD27+CD95-. With regard to this clonotype: Antigen unknown.

Input material: naive CXCR3+ CD8+ T cells from blood. Indicated subset: CD45RO-CCR7+CD27+CD95- naive CD8+ T cells expressing CXCR3 (TNR3+). The receptor comes from a human donor in good health. Some clones in this sample may be carry-over from other donors' samples. The chain carries TRBV13 and TRBJ2-1; TCRdb names TRBD2, which stays unverified in the absence of DNA. The CDR3 is CASSGRTSGDEQFF. Full variable domain (outside the CDR3, taken from reference TRBV13 and TRBJ2-1): AAGVIQSPRHLIKEKRETATLKCYPIPRHDTVYWYQQGPGQDPQFLISFYEKMQSDKGSIPDRFSAQQFSDYHSELNMSSLELGDSALYFCASSGRTSGDEQFFGPGTRLTVL.